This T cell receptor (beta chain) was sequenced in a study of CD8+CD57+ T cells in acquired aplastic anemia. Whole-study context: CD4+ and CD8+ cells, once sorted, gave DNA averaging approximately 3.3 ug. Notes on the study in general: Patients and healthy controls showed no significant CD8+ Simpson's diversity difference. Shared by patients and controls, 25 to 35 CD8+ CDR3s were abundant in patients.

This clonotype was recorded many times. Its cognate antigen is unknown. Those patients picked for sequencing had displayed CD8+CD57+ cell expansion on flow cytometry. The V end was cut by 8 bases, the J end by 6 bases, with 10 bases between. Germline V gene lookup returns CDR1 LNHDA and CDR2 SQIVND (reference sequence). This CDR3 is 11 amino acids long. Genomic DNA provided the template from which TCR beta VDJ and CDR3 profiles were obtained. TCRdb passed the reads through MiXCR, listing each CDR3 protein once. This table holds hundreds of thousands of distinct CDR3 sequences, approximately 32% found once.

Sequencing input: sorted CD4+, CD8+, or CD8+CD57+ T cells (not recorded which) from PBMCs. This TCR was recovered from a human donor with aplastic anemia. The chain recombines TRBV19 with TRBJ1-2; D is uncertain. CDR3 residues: CASGGRNGYTF. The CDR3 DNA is TGTGCCAGTGGAGGGAGGAATGGCTACACCTTC.